The rows below give T cell receptor beta chains drawn from one sample of a study of T cell responses to AZD1222 COVID-19 vaccine. This table comes from immunoSEQ multiplex PCR, and its TCRdb copy is limited to in-frame clones, with some not included. Of 90,000 to 150,000 clones in the sample, roughly 91% are singletons; the top ten hold approximately 6.5%. The sample was peripheral blood, taken 28 days after the second AZD1222 dose. The receptor set was obtained from an adult who received the AZD1222 COVID-19 vaccine. Each CDR3 is given with its conserved first and last residue. Fields, in order: J gene, V gene, clone size, D gene, CDR3 protein, CDR3 DNA. A D gene is named only where the DNA matches it firmly. Clone size is given for some rows only: seen once, a few or many times, or a class if the clone is expanded.

>TRBJ1-1|TRBV18|-|-
CASSPGHLNTEAFF
TGTGCCAGCTCACCTGGACATTTGAACACTGAAGCTTTCTTT
>TRBJ1-2|TRBV28|-|TRBD1
CASSSPGTGSGYTF
TGTGCCAGCAGTTCCCCCGGGACAGGATCTGGCTACACCTTC
>TRBJ2-7|TRBV5-1|-|TRBD2
CASSSAGEAYEQYF
TGCGCCAGCAGCTCAGCGGGAGAGGCCTACGAGCAGTACTTC
>TRBJ2-7|TRBV11-3|once|-
CASSSSGFEQYF
TGTGCCAGCAGCTCTTCGGGGTTCGAGCAGTACTTC
>TRBJ1-1|TRBV6-5|-|-
CASSYSEINTEAFF
TGTGCCAGCAGTTACTCGGAGATAAACACTGAAGCTTTCTTT
>TRBJ1-2|TRBV19|-|TRBD1
CASSIWGQGTGFYGYTF
TGTGCCAGTAGTATATGGGGACAGGGAACGGGCTTCTATGGCTACACCTTC
>TRBJ2-2|TRBV7-2|once|TRBD1
CASSGRQGANTGELFF
TGTGCCAGCAGCGGCAGACAGGGGGCCAACACCGGGGAGCTGTTTTTT
>TRBJ2-7|TRBV7-8|-|-
CASSLRAGPHEQYF
TGTGCCAGCAGCTTGAGAGCGGGCCCTCACGAGCAGTACTTC
>TRBJ2-7|TRBV12-5|-|-
CASGLSAGHEQYF
TGTGCTAGTGGTTTGTCCGCCGGCCACGAGCAGTACTTC
>TRBJ2-1|TRBV9|-|TRBD1
CASSVDRGHEQFF
TGTGCCAGCAGCGTAGACAGGGGGCATGAGCAGTTCTTC
>TRBJ1-3|TRBV11-2|few|-
CASSHRGNTIYF
TGTGCCAGCAGCCATAGGGGAAACACCATATATTTT
>TRBJ2-7|TRBV6-2/TRBV6-3|-|-
CASSYGVAGYEQYF
TGTGCCAGCAGTTACGGCGTCGCGGGCTACGAGCAGTACTTC
>TRBJ2-2|TRBV4-1|-|TRBD1
CASSQEYRQGLFF
TGCGCCAGCAGCCAAGAGTACCGACAGGGGCTGTTTTTT
>TRBJ2-7|TRBV6-5|-|TRBD2
CASIPGGTRRYEQYF
TGTGCCAGCATCCCGGGGGGGACAAGACGGTACGAGCAGTACTTC
>TRBJ1-2|TRBV19|-|-
CASSMGRGGPNYGYTF
TGTGCCAGTAGTATGGGTCGGGGTGGGCCTAACTATGGCTACACCTTC
>TRBJ1-1|TRBV4-3|-|-
CASSQEAGSNTEAFF
TGCGCCAGCAGCCAAGAAGCAGGGTCGAACACTGAAGCTTTCTTT
>TRBJ2-2|TRBV3-1/TRBV3-2|-|TRBD1
CASSQRGGVETGELFF
TGTGCCAGCAGCCAAAGAGGGGGCGTAGAAACCGGGGAGCTGTTTTTT
>TRBJ2-1|TRBV7-9|-|TRBD2
CASSLLTSIAGGNEQFF
TGTGCCAGCAGCTTACTTACCTCAATAGCGGGAGGAAATGAGCAGTTCTTC
>TRBJ1-2|TRBV6-5|-|TRBD1
CASRLGDRGLYGYTF
TGTGCCAGCCGGTTGGGGGACAGGGGGCTCTATGGCTACACCTTC
>TRBJ1-4|TRBV6-5|-|-
CASGPRGSGEKLFF
TGTGCCAGCGGCCCCAGGGGATCGGGCGAAAAACTGTTTTTT
>TRBJ1-4|TRBV27|-|-
CATKEGGPTTNEKLFF
TGTGCCACCAAAGAGGGGGGTCCCACAACTAATGAAAAACTGTTTTTT
>TRBJ2-3|TRBV7-6|-|TRBD2
CASSPRGGTSTDTQYF
TGTGCCAGCAGCCCCCGCGGGGGGACTAGCACAGATACGCAGTATTTT
>TRBJ1-4|TRBV14|-|-
CASSLLHFPNEKLFF
TGTGCCAGCAGCCTCCTCCATTTCCCGAATGAAAAACTGTTTTTT
>TRBJ2-7|TRBV7-2|-|TRBD2
CASSSPHRTSLSYYEQYF
TGTGCCAGCAGTTCCCCCCACCGGACTAGCCTTTCTTACTACGAGCAGTACTTC
>TRBJ2-5|TRBV5-1|-|-
CASSSQAQETQYF
TGCGCCAGCAGCTCCCAAGCCCAAGAGACCCAGTACTTC
>TRBJ1-6|TRBV9|-|-
CASSVVQGGSPLHF
TGTGCCAGCAGCGTAGTGCAGGGAGGATCACCCCTCCACTTT
>TRBJ1-5|TRBV7-8|-|-
CASSLKIARGMDQPQHF
TGTGCCAGCAGCTTAAAAATAGCAAGGGGCATGGATCAGCCCCAGCATTTT
>TRBJ2-3|TRBV30|few|TRBD2
CARRLAGADGTQYF
TGTGCCCGACGACTAGCGGGAGCGGATGGTACGCAGTATTTT
>TRBJ1-6|TRBV12-3/TRBV12-4|-|-
CASSLRANSPLHF
TGTGCCAGCAGTTTGCGGGCTAATTCACCCCTCCACTTT
>TRBJ2-4|TRBV11-2|-|TRBD2
CASSQIAGKNIQYF
TGTGCCAGCAGCCAAATAGCGGGCAAAAACATTCAGTACTTC
>TRBJ1-1|TRBV19|-|-
CAIGSRDPLTEAFF
TGTGCCATAGGGTCCCGGGACCCCCTTACTGAAGCTTTCTTT
>TRBJ2-1|TRBV2|-|TRBD2
CASSEISGAYNEQFF
TGTGCCAGCAGTGAGATTAGCGGGGCCTACAATGAGCAGTTCTTC
>TRBJ1-1|TRBV6-5|-|TRBD1
CASKMRQGSTEAFF
TGTGCCAGCAAAATGCGACAGGGATCCACTGAAGCTTTCTTT
>TRBJ2-7|TRBV7-2|-|-
CASSLGFGGNSYEQYF
TGTGCCAGCAGCTTAGGCTTCGGCGGAAACTCCTACGAGCAGTACTTC
>TRBJ2-7|TRBV5-1|-|TRBD2
CASSELAGKYEQYF
TGCGCCAGCAGCGAACTAGCGGGAAAGTACGAGCAGTACTTC
>TRBJ2-7|TRBV12-3/TRBV12-4|-|-
CASSLRQTYEQYF
TGTGCCAGCAGTTTACGGCAGACCTACGAGCAGTACTTC